This entry is about one T cell receptor (beta chain). Sequenced by immunoSEQ multiplex PCR; TCRdb stores in-frame clones only, minus some. The sample includes 120,000 or so clones, approximately 90% of them seen just once. These data come from a study of control samples from healthy donors and cancer patients. The V gene's germline CDR1 is MDHEN and CDR2 SYDVKM. The CDR3 is 12 amino acids. Trimming removed 3 bases at V and 2 bases at J, with 5 bases between. The specimen was PBMCs. The receptor comes from an older woman with lung cancer. This rearrangement joins TRBV28 to TRBJ2-7, with no clear D. The CDR3 protein is CASSFTTYEQYF. The CDR3 DNA follows: TGTGCCAGCAGTTTTACGACCTACGAGCAGTACTTC.